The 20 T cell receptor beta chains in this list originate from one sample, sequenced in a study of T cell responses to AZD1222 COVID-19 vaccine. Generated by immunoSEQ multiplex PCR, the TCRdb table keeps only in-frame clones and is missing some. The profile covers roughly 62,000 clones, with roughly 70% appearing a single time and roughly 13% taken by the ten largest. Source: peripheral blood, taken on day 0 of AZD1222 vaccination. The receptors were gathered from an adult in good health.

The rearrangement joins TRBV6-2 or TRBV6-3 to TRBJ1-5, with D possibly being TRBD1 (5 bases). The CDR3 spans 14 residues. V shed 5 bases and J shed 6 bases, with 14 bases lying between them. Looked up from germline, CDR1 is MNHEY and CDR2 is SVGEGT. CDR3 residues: CASSREGFLQPQHF. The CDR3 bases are TGTGCCAGCAGTAGGGAGGGGTTCCTTCAGCCCCAGCATTTT.

CDR3 nucleotide sequence: TGTGCCAGCACCCCCCGGGGGGCACCGAACACCGGGGAGCTGTTTTTT. Its protein is CASTPRGAPNTGELFF. The chain combines TRBV6-2 or TRBV6-3 with TRBJ2-2; possibly TRBD2 for D (7 bases). V was shortened by 7 bases and J by 0 bases, with 15 bases between the two germline ends. The germline CDR1 and CDR2 sequences are MNHEY and SVGEGT. This CDR3 is built from 16 residues.

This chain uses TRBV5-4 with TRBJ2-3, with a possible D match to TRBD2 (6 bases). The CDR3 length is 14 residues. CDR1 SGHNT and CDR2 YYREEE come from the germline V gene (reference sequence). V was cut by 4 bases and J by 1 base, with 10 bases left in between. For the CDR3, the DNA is TGTGCCAGCAGCCTCTGGGGGGGCACAGATACGCAGTATTTT. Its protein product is CASSLWGGTDTQYF.

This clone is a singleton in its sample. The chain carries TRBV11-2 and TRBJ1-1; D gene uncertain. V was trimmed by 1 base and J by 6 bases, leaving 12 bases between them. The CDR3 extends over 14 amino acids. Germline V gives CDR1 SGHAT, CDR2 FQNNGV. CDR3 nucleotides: TGTGCCAGCAGCTTAGGTGGGAGCAAACCTGAAGCTTTCTTT. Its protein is CASSLGGSKPEAFF.

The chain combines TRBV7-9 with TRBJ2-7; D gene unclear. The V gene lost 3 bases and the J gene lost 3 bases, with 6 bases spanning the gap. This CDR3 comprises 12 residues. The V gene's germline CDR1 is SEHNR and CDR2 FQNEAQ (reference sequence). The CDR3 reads CASSLPGYEQYF. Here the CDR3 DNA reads TGTGCCAGCAGCTTGCCGGGCTACGAGCAGTACTTC.

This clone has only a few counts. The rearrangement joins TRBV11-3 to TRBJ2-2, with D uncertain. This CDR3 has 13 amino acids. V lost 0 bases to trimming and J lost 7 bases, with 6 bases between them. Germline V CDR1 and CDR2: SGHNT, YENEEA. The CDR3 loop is CASSLERFGELFF. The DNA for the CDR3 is TGTGCCAGCAGCTTAGAACGGTTCGGGGAGCTGTTTTTT.

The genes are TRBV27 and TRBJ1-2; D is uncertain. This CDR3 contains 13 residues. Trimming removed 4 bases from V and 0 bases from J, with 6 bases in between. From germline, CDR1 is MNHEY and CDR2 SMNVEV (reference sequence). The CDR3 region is CASSSGPNYGYTF. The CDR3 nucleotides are TGTGCCAGCAGTTCCGGACCTAACTATGGCTACACCTTC.

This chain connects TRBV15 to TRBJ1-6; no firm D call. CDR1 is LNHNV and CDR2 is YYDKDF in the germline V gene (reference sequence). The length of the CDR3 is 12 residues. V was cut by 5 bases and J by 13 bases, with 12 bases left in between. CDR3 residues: CATSSTSSPLHF. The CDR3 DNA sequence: TGTGCCACCAGCTCCACTAGTAGTCCCCTCCACTTT.

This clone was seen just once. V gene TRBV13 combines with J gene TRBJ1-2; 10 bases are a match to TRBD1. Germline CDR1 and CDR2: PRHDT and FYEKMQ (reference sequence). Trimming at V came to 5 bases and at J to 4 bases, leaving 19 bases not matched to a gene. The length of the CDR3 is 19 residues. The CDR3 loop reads CASSLSFFRRDRGTYGYTF. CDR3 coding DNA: TGTGCCAGCAGCCTTTCCTTTTTTCGAAGGGACAGGGGAACCTATGGCTACACCTTC.

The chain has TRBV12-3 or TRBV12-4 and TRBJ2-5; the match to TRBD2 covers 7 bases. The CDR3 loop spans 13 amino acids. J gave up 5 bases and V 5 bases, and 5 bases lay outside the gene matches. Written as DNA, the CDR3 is TGTGCCAGCAGTAGGCCCGGGGGGGAGACCCAGTACTTC. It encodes CASSRPGGETQYF.

CDR3 sequence: CASSPRVGGRVRGTEAFF. The CDR3, as DNA: TGTGCCAGCAGCCCTCGAGTTGGGGGGCGGGTCAGGGGCACTGAAGCTTTCTTT. V usage is TRBV13 and J usage is TRBJ1-1, with D tentatively TRBD1 (6 bases). This CDR3 region has 18 residues. The V and J ends lost 5 bases and 4 bases respectively, with 26 bases between them. Germline V gives CDR1 PRHDT, CDR2 FYEKMQ (reference sequence).

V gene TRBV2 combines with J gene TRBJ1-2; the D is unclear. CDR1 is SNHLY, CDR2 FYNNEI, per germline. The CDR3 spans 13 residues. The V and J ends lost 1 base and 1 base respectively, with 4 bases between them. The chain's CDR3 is CASSEGYNYGYTF. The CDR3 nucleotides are TGTGCCAGCAGTGAAGGATATAACTATGGCTACACCTTC. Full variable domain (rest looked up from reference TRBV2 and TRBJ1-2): EPEVTQTPSHQVTQMGQEVILRCVPISNHLYFYWYRQILGQKVEFLVSFYNNEISEKSEIFDDQFSVERPDGSNFTLKIRSTKLEDSAMYFCASSEGYNYGYTFGSGTRLTVV.

CDR3 bases: TGTGCCAGCAGAGACCCGGGGTATGGCTACACCTTC. Protein: CASRDPGYGYTF. This sequence joins TRBV7-6 and TRBJ1-2, with D uncertain. The CDR3 contains 12 residues. CDR1 SGHVS and CDR2 FNYEAQ come from the germline V gene. Trimming removed 6 bases from V and 5 bases from J, with 10 bases in between.

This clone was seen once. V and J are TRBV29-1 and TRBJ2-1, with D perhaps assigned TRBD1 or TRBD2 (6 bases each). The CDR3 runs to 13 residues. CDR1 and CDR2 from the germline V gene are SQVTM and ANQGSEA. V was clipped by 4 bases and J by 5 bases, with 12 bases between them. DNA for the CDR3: TGCAGCGTTGTTCGGGGGCCCAACAATGAGCAGTTCTTC. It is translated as CSVVRGPNNEQFF.

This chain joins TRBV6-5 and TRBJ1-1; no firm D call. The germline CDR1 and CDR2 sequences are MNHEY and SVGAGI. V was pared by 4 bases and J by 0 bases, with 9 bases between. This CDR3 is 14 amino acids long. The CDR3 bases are TGTGCCAGCAGTTCTCTAAACTTGAACACTGAAGCTTTCTTT. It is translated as CASSSLNLNTEAFF.

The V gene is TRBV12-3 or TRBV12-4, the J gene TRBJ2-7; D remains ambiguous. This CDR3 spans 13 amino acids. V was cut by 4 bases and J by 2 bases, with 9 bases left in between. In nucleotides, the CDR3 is TGTGCCAGCAGTTCCCCTGTTCCCTACGAGCAGTACTTC. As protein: CASSSPVPYEQYF.

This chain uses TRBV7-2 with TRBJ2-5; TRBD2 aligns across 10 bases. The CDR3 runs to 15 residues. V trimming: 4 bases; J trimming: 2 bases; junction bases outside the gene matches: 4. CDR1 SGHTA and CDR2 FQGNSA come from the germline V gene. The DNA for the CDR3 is TGTGCCAGCAGCTGGACTAGCGGATCTCAAGAGACCCAGTACTTC. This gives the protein CASSWTSGSQETQYF.

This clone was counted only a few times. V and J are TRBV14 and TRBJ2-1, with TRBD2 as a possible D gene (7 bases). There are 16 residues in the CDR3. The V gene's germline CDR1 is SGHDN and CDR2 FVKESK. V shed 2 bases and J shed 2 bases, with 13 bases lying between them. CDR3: CASSQMGGPTYNEQFF. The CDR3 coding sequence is TGTGCCAGCAGCCAAATGGGGGGGCCCACCTACAATGAGCAGTTCTTC.

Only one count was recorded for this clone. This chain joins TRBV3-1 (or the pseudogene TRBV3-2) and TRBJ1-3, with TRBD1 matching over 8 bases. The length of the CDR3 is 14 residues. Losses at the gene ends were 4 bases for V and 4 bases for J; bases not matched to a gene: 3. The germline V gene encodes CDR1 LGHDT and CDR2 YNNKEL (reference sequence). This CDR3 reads CASSLQGAGNTIYF. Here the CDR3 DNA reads TGTGCCAGCAGCCTGCAGGGGGCAGGAAACACCATATATTTT.

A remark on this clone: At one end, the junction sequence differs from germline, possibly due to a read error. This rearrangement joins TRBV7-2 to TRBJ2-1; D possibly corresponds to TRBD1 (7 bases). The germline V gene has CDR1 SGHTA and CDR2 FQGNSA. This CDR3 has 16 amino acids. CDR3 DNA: TGTGCCAACAGCTTAGTCGGAGGGGGCGACAACAATGAGCAGTTCTTC. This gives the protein CANSLVGGGDNNEQFF.